This entry lists 23 T cell receptor beta chains sequenced from one sample in a study of post-analysis software for immune sequencing data. Whole-study results and caveats: Relative to controls, patients had five TRBV segments at higher frequency, with TRBV5-6, TRBV5-1 and TRBV20-1 among these.

These receptors lack a known antigen. Researchers reported that TCR beta cDNA libraries carried unique molecular identifiers. From the PCR reads, TCRdb called clonotypes with MiXCR, one entry per CDR3 protein. The repertoire holds 750,000 to 950,000 distinct CDR3 sequences, with approximately 53% as singletons. The sample taken for sequencing was blood. These receptors were taken from a girl between 10 and 17 years old with multiple sclerosis.

In its sample, this clonotype was seen a few times. The rearrangement uses TRBV20-1 and TRBJ2-1; D may match TRBD1 or TRBD2 (6 bases each). CDR1 and CDR2 (germline): DFQATT, SNEGSKA (reference sequence). This CDR3 spans 11 amino acids. Deletions cut 3 bases from V and 8 bases from J, with 8 bases between. The CDR3 reads CSARGGYEQFF. Written as DNA, the CDR3 is TGCAGTGCTAGGGGGGGCTATGAGCAGTTCTTC.

The J gene is TRBJ2-1, the V gene TRBV7-9, with D unresolved. The germline CDR1 and CDR2 sequences are SEHNR and FQNEAQ (reference sequence). V was pared by 2 bases and J by 5 bases, with 10 bases between. This CDR3 has 14 residues. CDR3 protein: CASSLNFDHNEQFF. CDR3 nucleotides: TGTGCCAGCAGCTTAAACTTCGATCACAATGAGCAGTTCTTC.

This clonotype was counted a few times. The gene calls are TRBV12-3 or TRBV12-4 and TRBJ2-7; D is unclear. V was cut by 0 bases and J by 5 bases, with 8 bases left in between. The CDR3 sequence is 13 residues long. Here the CDR3 DNA reads TGTGCCAGCAGTTTAGCTGAGCCTGACGAGCAGTACTTC. The encoded protein is CASSLAEPDEQYF.

The V call is TRBV15, the J call TRBJ2-1; the D is unclear. In germline, CDR1 is LNHNV, CDR2 YYDKDF (reference sequence). V was shortened by 0 bases and J by 6 bases, with 9 bases between the two germline ends. The CDR3 contains 14 residues. CDR3 nucleotide sequence: TGTGCCACCAGCAGAGAACCGCCTGGCAATGAGCAGTTCTTC. Residues: CATSREPPGNEQFF. Together with reference TRBV15 and TRBJ2-1, the CDR3 gives the full variable domain: DAMVIQNPRYQVTQFGKPVTLSCSQTLNHNVMYWYQQKSSQAPKLLFHYYDKDFNNEADTPDNFQSRRPNTSFCFLDIRSPGLGDTAMYLCATSREPPGNEQFFGPGTRLTVL.

J is TRBJ2-3 and V is TRBV7-9; D unresolved. This CDR3 has 16 amino acids. Germline assignment: CDR1 SEHNR and CDR2 FQNEAQ (reference sequence). V was trimmed by 0 bases and J by 0 bases, leaving 10 bases between them. The CDR3 loop is CASSLARRLSTDTQYF. The CDR3 region has the DNA TGTGCCAGCAGCTTAGCGCGACGCCTGAGCACAGATACGCAGTATTTT.

The chain uses TRBV3-1 and TRBJ2-5; tentatively, D is TRBD1 (6 bases). The germline V gene has CDR1 LGHDT and CDR2 YNNKEL (reference sequence). The CDR3 contains 12 residues. V was clipped by 0 bases and J by 9 bases, with 8 bases between them. The CDR3 sequence is CASSQDYRAQYF. CDR3 in DNA: TGTGCCAGCAGCCAAGATTACAGGGCCCAGTACTTC.

This clonotype occurred a few times. The chain is built from TRBV20-1 and TRBJ2-1, with TRBD2 matching over 7 bases. The germline V gene has CDR1 DFQATT and CDR2 SNEGSKA (reference sequence). The CDR3 is made up of 16 amino acids. Losses at the gene ends were 3 bases for V and 0 bases for J; bases not matched to a gene: 8. The CDR3 DNA sequence: TGCAGTGCTAGTGAGCGGGGCGCCAGCTCCTACAATGAGCAGTTCTTC. Amino acids: CSASERGASSYNEQFF.

This clonotype was found a few times. This chain connects TRBV15 to TRBJ1-4, with TRBD1 as a possible D gene (6 bases). Germline lookup yields CDR1 LNHNV and CDR2 YYDKDF (reference sequence). The CDR3 spans 15 residues. Trimming stripped 2 bases from V and 5 bases from J, with 12 bases between. CDR3 bases: TGTGCCACCAGCAGACGGGGAGGGGGAAATGAAAAACTGTTTTTT. This gives the protein CATSRRGGGNEKLFF.

J is TRBJ1-2 and V is TRBV4-2, with 8 positions matching TRBD1. Germline V CDR1 and CDR2: LGHNA, YNFKEQ. This CDR3 region has 15 residues. With 0 bases clipped from V and 5 bases from J, the junction kept 5 bases outside the gene matches. The CDR3 protein is CASSQENRGEYGYTF. The CDR3 DNA follows: TGTGCCAGCAGCCAAGAAAACAGGGGGGAATATGGCTACACCTTC.

The rearrangement uses TRBV6-5 and TRBJ1-1, with D unclear. This CDR3 contains 12 residues. The germline V gene encodes CDR1 MNHEY and CDR2 SVGAGI. V lost 0 bases and J 7 bases, leaving 6 bases between the germline ends. The CDR3 loop is CASSYSRGEAFF. The CDR3 DNA reads as TGTGCCAGCAGTTACTCGAGAGGTGAAGCTTTCTTT.

The genes are TRBV6-2 or TRBV6-3 and TRBJ1-2; D is possibly TRBD1 (6 bases). The CDR3 runs to 15 residues. The V end lost 4 bases, the J end lost 2 bases, and 14 bases lay between the germline ends. In germline, CDR1 is MNHEY, CDR2 SVGEGT. CDR3 in amino acids: CASSSQGYGNYGYTF. The CDR3 nucleotides read TGTGCCAGCAGTTCCCAGGGGTATGGGAACTATGGCTACACCTTC.

In regard to this clonotype: A read error may produce the germline difference seen at one junction end. The J gene is TRBJ2-7, the V gene TRBV20-1; D is perhaps TRBD2 (6 bases). This CDR3 spans 15 amino acids. The germline V gene encodes CDR1 DFQATT and CDR2 SNEGSKA (reference sequence). The CDR3 protein is CSARDRASASYEQYF. The DNA for the CDR3 is TGCAGCGCTAGAGATCGGGCTAGCGCCAGCTACGAGCAGTACTTC.

In DNA form, the CDR3 reads TGTGCCAGCAGTTTGCTCCCGGGGACTAGCGGGGGGTACGAGCAGTACTTC. Translating it yields CASSLLPGTSGGYEQYF. The J gene is TRBJ2-7, the V gene TRBV28, with 15 bases lining up with TRBD2. This CDR3 region has 17 residues. V lost 3 bases and J lost 4; bases outside the gene matches: 7. Germline values: CDR1 MDHEN, CDR2 SYDVKM.

J is TRBJ2-3 and V is TRBV5-1, with 9 nucleotides matching TRBD2. The V segment lost 0 bases and the J segment 3 bases; nucleotides outside the gene matches: 11. The CDR3 is 18 amino acids. Germline CDR1 reads SGHRS; CDR2 reads YFSETQ. This chain's CDR3 is CASSLVSLAGRRTDTQYF. The CDR3 DNA is TGCGCCAGCAGCTTGGTTAGTCTAGCGGGAAGAAGGACAGATACGCAGTATTTT.

The V and J genes are TRBV5-1 and TRBJ2-1, with 14 nucleotides matching TRBD2. The CDR3 loop spans 16 amino acids. Looked up from germline, CDR1 is SGHRS and CDR2 is YFSETQ. V lost 4 bases to trimming and J lost 8 bases; unmatched junction nucleotides: 8. The CDR3 sequence: CASSPTRGLAGDEQFF. The DNA for the CDR3 is TGCGCCAGCAGCCCCACCAGGGGACTAGCGGGAGATGAGCAGTTCTTC.

This clonotype showed up just a few times. CDR3 region: CATSDGSSGYTF. The CDR3 coding sequence is TGTGCCACCAGTGACGGGTCATCCGGCTACACCTTC. The chain uses TRBV24-1 and TRBJ1-2; D gene uncertain. This CDR3 is 12 amino acids long. Germline loops: CDR1 KGHDR, CDR2 SFDVKD. Trimming cost V 4 bases and J 8 bases, with 10 bases left between them.

This clonotype was found a few times. The rearrangement uses TRBV9 and TRBJ1-2; 10 bases are shared with TRBD1. CDR1 and CDR2 from the germline V gene are SGDLS and YYNGEE. Trimming removed 0 bases from V and 3 bases from J; junction bases left unmatched: 2. This CDR3 comprises 15 residues. CDR3 sequence reads: CASSVGTGGYYGYTF. The CDR3 DNA follows: TGTGCCAGCAGCGTAGGGACAGGGGGGTACTATGGCTACACCTTC.

The gene calls are TRBV7-9 and TRBJ2-1, with 13 positions matching TRBD2. Germline CDR1 reads SEHNR; CDR2 reads FQNEAQ (reference sequence). The trim removed 5 bases at V and 7 bases at J, leaving 17 bases unmatched. This CDR3 spans 19 amino acids. CDR3: CASSPGLAGDGIPSNEQFF. The CDR3 nucleotides read TGTGCCAGCAGCCCCGGACTAGCGGGAGACGGTATTCCGTCGAATGAGCAGTTCTTC.

J is TRBJ1-5 and V is TRBV12-3 or TRBV12-4; 9 nucleotides line up with TRBD1. With V trimmed by 5 bases and J by 4 bases, 6 bases remained unmatched. The CDR3 length is 15 residues. The CDR3 loop reads CASSPRTGDNQPQHF. The CDR3 DNA follows: TGTGCCAGCAGTCCCCGGACAGGGGATAATCAGCCCCAGCATTTT.

This rearrangement joins TRBV20-1 to TRBJ2-7; 8 bases map to TRBD2. J lost 4 bases, V lost 6 bases, and 8 bases had no gene match. This CDR3 comprises 13 residues. Germline assignment: CDR1 DFQATT and CDR2 SNEGSKA (reference sequence). The CDR3: CSAGGRSPYEQYF. The DNA of the CDR3 is TGCAGTGCGGGCGGGAGGTCCCCTTACGAGCAGTACTTC.

The V gene is TRBV12-3 or TRBV12-4, the J gene TRBJ1-5; D call uncertain. Between the trimmed V and J ends, which lost 3 bases and 1 base, there was a span of 7 bases. The CDR3 has 14 amino acids. Written as DNA, the CDR3 is TGTGCCAGCAGTTTTCTATGGAGCAATCAGCCCCAGCATTTT. Its translation: CASSFLWSNQPQHF.

The chain couples TRBV14 to TRBJ1-2; no firm D call. CDR1 is SGHDN, CDR2 FVKESK, per germline. The CDR3 consists of 12 residues. Trimming stripped 4 bases from V and 8 bases from J, with 11 bases between. CDR3 sequence: CASSPKIGGYTF. In DNA form, the CDR3 reads TGTGCCAGCAGCCCCAAAATCGGGGGCTACACCTTC. Drawing the rest from reference TRBV14 and TRBJ1-2, the complete variable domain is EAGVTQFPSHSVIEKGQTVTLRCDPISGHDNLYWYRRVMGKEIKFLLHFVKESKQDESGMPNNRFLAERTGGTYSTLKVQPAELEDSGVYFCASSPKIGGYTFGSGTRLTVV.

The chain links TRBV20-1 to TRBJ2-7; D might be TRBD1 (6 bases). The V and J ends lost 6 bases and 2 bases respectively, with 14 bases between them. CDR1 is DFQATT and CDR2 is SNEGSKA in the germline V gene (reference sequence). This CDR3 contains 13 residues. The CDR3 here is CSASADRTYEQYF. The CDR3 region has the DNA TGCAGTGCGTCAGCGGACAGAACCTACGAGCAGTACTTC.